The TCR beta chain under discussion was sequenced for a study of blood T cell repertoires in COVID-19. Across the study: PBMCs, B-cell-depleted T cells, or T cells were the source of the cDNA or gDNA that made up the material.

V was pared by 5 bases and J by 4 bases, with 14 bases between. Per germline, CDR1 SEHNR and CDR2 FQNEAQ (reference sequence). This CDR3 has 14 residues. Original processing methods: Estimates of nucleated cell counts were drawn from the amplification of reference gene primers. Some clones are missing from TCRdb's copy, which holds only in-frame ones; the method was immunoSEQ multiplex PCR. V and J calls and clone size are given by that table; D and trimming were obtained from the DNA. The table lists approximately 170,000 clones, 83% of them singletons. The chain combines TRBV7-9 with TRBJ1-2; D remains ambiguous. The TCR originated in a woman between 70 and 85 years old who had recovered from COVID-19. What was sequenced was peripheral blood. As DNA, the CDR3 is TGTGCCAGCAGCCTAACCGGGATCCCCTATGGCTACACCTTC. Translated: CASSLTGIPYGYTF. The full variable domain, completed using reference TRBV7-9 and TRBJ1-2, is DTGVSQNPRHKITKRGQNVTFRCDPISEHNRLYWYRQTLGQGPEFLTYFQNEAQLEKSRLLSDRFSAERPKGSFSTLEIQRTEQGDSAMYLCASSLTGIPYGYTFGSGTRLTVV.